Following are 17 T cell receptor beta chains from one sample sequenced in a study of cytomegalovirus exposure and HLA in healthy donors. The PCR used 60 Vbeta and 13 Jbeta primers. Sequencing used immunoSEQ multiplex PCR; TCRdb keeps in-frame clones, though not all of them. Of roughly 200,000 clones detected, just over 75% appear once; the ten largest clones hold 0.63%. Sequenced sample: PBMCs. These TCRs come from a young man in good health and CMV-seronegative.

This clone has just a few counts. The CDR3 reads CASSYSGGEQYF. Here the CDR3 DNA reads TGTGCCAGCAGTTACTCCGGCGGCGAGCAGTACTTC. V and J are TRBV6-5 and TRBJ2-7; D is unclear. The germline V gene encodes CDR1 MNHEY and CDR2 SVGAGI. The CDR3 spans 12 residues. V shed 0 bases and J shed 6 bases, with 6 bases lying between them.

This chain connects TRBV13 to TRBJ1-2; 9 positions agree with TRBD1. This CDR3 has 13 residues. Germline V gene lookup returns CDR1 PRHDT and CDR2 FYEKMQ (reference sequence). V was clipped by 6 bases and J by 8 bases; unmatched bases: 7. The CDR3 DNA is TGTGCCAGCAGTTGGGACAGGGCTAGAGGCTACACCTTC. Its protein is CASSWDRARGYTF.

The chain carries TRBV30 and TRBJ1-5; perhaps TRBD1 as D (5 bases). This CDR3 has 13 residues. The germline V gene encodes CDR1 GTSNPN and CDR2 SVGIG (reference sequence). The germline V and J ends were trimmed by 1 base and 4 bases, with 8 bases remaining between them. The CDR3 protein is CAWSGQKNQPQHF. The DNA of the CDR3 is TGTGCCTGGAGTGGACAGAAGAATCAGCCCCAGCATTTT.

The chain employs TRBV19 and TRBJ1-5, with unresolved D. Trimming removed 5 bases at V and 0 bases at J, with 14 bases between. This CDR3 has 16 residues. Germline V gives CDR1 LNHDA, CDR2 SQIVND (reference sequence). CDR3 sequence reads: CASSQREPYSNQPQHF. CDR3 coding DNA: TGTGCCAGTAGTCAACGGGAACCTTATAGCAATCAGCCCCAGCATTTT.

The V gene is TRBV27, the J gene TRBJ1-2; TRBD1 matches 11 bases. CDR3 length equals 15 residues. V lost 5 bases, J lost 2 bases, and 4 bases stayed unmatched. In germline, CDR1 is MNHEY, CDR2 SMNVEV (reference sequence). CDR3 sequence: CASSPRDRGNYGYTF. The CDR3 coding sequence is TGTGCCAGCAGTCCCCGGGACAGGGGGAACTATGGCTACACCTTC.

V and J are TRBV28 and TRBJ2-7; 7 positions agree with TRBD2. Germline-derived CDR1 and CDR2 are MDHEN and SYDVKM. The CDR3 is made up of 14 amino acids. J lost 0 bases, V lost 8 bases, and 7 bases had no gene match. The CDR3 DNA reads TGTGCCAGCTTAAACGGGGGGAGCTCCTACGAGCAGTACTTC. This sequence encodes CASLNGGSSYEQYF.

This clone was found once. The rearrangement joins TRBV6-4 to TRBJ2-1; 8 positions match TRBD2. Trimming took 8 bases from V and 3 from J; bases not matched to a gene: 12. CDR1 is MRHNA, CDR2 SNTAGT, per germline. This CDR3 region has 16 residues. The CDR3 region is CASSREGLGRYNEQFF. DNA for the CDR3: TGTGCCAGCTCTCGGGAGGGCCTAGGGCGCTACAATGAGCAGTTCTTC.

The chain employs TRBV5-1 and TRBJ1-1; D call uncertain. Trimming stripped 4 bases from V and 0 bases from J, with 13 bases between. The CDR3 has 15 amino acids. Germline CDR1 and CDR2: SGHRS and YFSETQ. This CDR3 is CASSPDLAMNTEAFF. The CDR3 bases are TGCGCCAGCAGCCCGGACCTAGCTATGAACACTGAAGCTTTCTTT.

The chain recombines TRBV30 with TRBJ2-3; D ambiguous. Trimming removed 5 bases from V and 6 bases from J, with 6 bases in between. The germline CDR1 and CDR2 sequences are GTSNPN and SVGIG (reference sequence). CDR3 length equals 10 residues. The CDR3 sequence: CAWARDTQYF. CDR3 nucleotide sequence: TGTGCCTGGGCCAGGGATACGCAGTATTTT. Based on the CDR3 plus reference TRBV30 and TRBJ2-3, the full variable domain is SQTIHQWPATLVQPVGSPLSLECTVEGTSNPNLYWYRQAAGRGLQLLFYSVGIGQISSEVPQNLSASRPQDRQFILSSKKLLLSDSGFYLCAWARDTQYFGPGTRLTVL.

The chain employs TRBV7-8 and TRBJ2-3, with TRBD2 identical over 11 bases. CDR1 and CDR2 from the germline V gene are SGHVS and FQNEAQ. The ends lost 5 bases at V and 2 bases at J; junction bases unmatched: 3. The CDR3 is 15 amino acids. CDR3 bases: TGTGCCAGCAGCGAACTAGCGGGGGACACAGATACGCAGTATTTT. As protein: CASSELAGDTDTQYF.

J is TRBJ2-1 and V is TRBV27, with D perhaps TRBD1 (7 bases). The CDR3 is made up of 13 amino acids. Per germline, CDR1 MNHEY and CDR2 SMNVEV (reference sequence). Trimming cost V 3 bases and J 7 bases, with 10 bases left between them. The CDR3 DNA is TGTGCCAGCAGTTTCAGGGGGGCTAATGAGCAGTTCTTC. Translated, it gives CASSFRGANEQFF.

This clone was counted a few times. V is TRBV7-2 and J is TRBJ2-3; D is uncertain. The length of the CDR3 is 13 residues. The germline CDR1 and CDR2 sequences are SGHTA and FQGNSA. Trimming cost V 4 bases and J 2 bases, with 7 bases left between them. CDR3 coding DNA: TGTGCCAGCAGCTATTACTACACAGATACGCAGTATTTT. Protein product: CASSYYYTDTQYF.

The chain has TRBV6-5 and TRBJ2-4; 9 nucleotides line up with TRBD2. Germline V gene sequence: CDR1 MNHEY, CDR2 SVGAGI. The V gene end was trimmed by 7 bases and the J gene end by 7 bases; junction bases not matched to a gene: 8. This CDR3 is built from 14 residues. CDR3 nucleotide sequence: TGTGCCAGCAAGAAGAATAGCGGGAGTAACATTCAGTACTTC. Translation gives CASKKNSGSNIQYF.

The genes are TRBV7-9 and TRBJ2-1; no reliable D call. This CDR3 has 15 residues. V lost 5 bases and J lost 4, with 15 bases in between. The germline CDR1 and CDR2 sequences are SEHNR and FQNEAQ (reference sequence). CDR3 loop: CASSTLSSPYNEQFF. The CDR3, as DNA: TGTGCCAGCAGCACACTAAGCAGTCCTTACAATGAGCAGTTCTTC.

This rearrangement joins TRBV6-5 to TRBJ1-1; D remains unclear. The V end was cut by 2 bases, the J end by 1 base, with 5 bases between. Looked up from germline, CDR1 is MNHEY and CDR2 is SVGAGI. This CDR3 comprises 13 residues. CDR3 sequence reads: CASSYQKNTEAFF. The CDR3 nucleotides are TGTGCCAGCAGTTACCAGAAGAACACTGAAGCTTTCTTT.

The rearrangement joins TRBV2 to TRBJ1-2; 7 nucleotides match TRBD1. The V gene end was trimmed by 6 bases and the J gene end by 4 bases; junction bases not matched to a gene: 5. CDR1 and CDR2 from the germline V gene are SNHLY and FYNNEI. This CDR3 region has 13 residues. The CDR3 spells CASRTTGLYGYTF. The CDR3 DNA reads TGTGCCAGCAGAACGACAGGGCTCTATGGCTACACCTTC.

DNA of the CDR3: TGTGCCAGCAGTTTATCCGACAGGGCAGATACGCAGTATTTT. Amino acids: CASSLSDRADTQYF. J is TRBJ2-3 and V is TRBV27; 7 nucleotides line up with TRBD1. CDR3 length: 14 amino acids. Germline assignment: CDR1 MNHEY and CDR2 SMNVEV (reference sequence). V dropped 0 bases and J dropped 4; count of bases not matched to a gene: 1.